This T cell receptor beta chain was observed in a study of T cells after yellow fever vaccination. TCRdb fed the 5' RACE reads into MiXCR, producing one record per CDR3 protein. The data show about 320,000 distinct CDR3 sequences, around 4.4% seen once. This clonotype originated in a man between 18 and 29 years old who received the YFV17D yellow fever vaccine. The input for sequencing was PBMCs, taken 15 days after the yellow fever booster vaccination.

Here the CDR3 reads CASSFHRGGTGELFF. CDR3 DNA sequence: TGTGCCAGCAGCTTTCACAGGGGTGGGACCGGGGAGCTGTTTTTT. The rearrangement uses TRBV5-6 and TRBJ2-2, with 7 positions matching TRBD1. J was trimmed by 5 bases and V by 2 bases; bases with no gene match: 6. Per the germline V gene, CDR1 is SGHDT and CDR2 is YYEEEE. The CDR3 has 15 residues.